This T cell receptor (beta chain) was captured in a study of blood T cells in healthy people across ages. Study overall: T cells yielded about one barcoded beta molecule per two cells through template switching.

Using a J-beta primer mix together with a sample-barcoded 5' primer, a second PCR was run for roughly 6 to 12 cycles. Each cDNA molecule carried a tag from a template-switch adaptor that contained 12 random nucleotides. TCRdb ran MiXCR on the 5' RACE reads and lists one entry per CDR3 protein. The repertoire includes about 580,000 distinct CDR3 sequences, roughly 48% of them detected once, and roughly 24% sits in the top ten. The material sequenced was blood. This receptor was obtained from a man older than 75 in good health.

The CDR3 reads CASSPPRNLGYNEQYF. Here the CDR3 DNA reads TGTGCCAGCAGCCCGCCCCGTAACCTAGGGTACAATGAGCAGTACTTC. The chain recombines TRBV4-2 with TRBJ2-1; D not certain. The DNA end is a closer match to TRBJ2-7, so the J assignment may be wrong. Germline assignment: CDR1 LGHNA and CDR2 YNFKEQ. This CDR3 is built from 16 residues.